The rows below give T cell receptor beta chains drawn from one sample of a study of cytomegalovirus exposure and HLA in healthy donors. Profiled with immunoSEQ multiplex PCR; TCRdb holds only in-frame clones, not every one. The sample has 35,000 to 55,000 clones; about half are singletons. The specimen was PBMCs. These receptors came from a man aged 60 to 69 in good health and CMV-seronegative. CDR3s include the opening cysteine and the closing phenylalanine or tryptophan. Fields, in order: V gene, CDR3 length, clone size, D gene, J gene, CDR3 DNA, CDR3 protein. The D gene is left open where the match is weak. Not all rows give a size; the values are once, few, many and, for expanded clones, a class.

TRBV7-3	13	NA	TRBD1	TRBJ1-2	TGTGCCAGCAGCTCTCGGACAGGGTTGGGCTACACCTTC	CASSSRTGLGYTF
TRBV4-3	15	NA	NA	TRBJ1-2	TGCGCCAGCAGCCAAGATTTAGGGGGAAGGGCTGGCTACACCTTC	CASSQDLGGRAGYTF
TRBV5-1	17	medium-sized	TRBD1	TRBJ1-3	TGCGCCAGCAGCTTTACCGGGACAGCATCTTCTGGAAACACCATATATTTT	CASSFTGTASSGNTIYF
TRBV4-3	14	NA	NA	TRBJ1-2	TGCGCCAGCAGCCAAATGACAGGAGGCTATGGCTACACCTTC	CASSQMTGGYGYTF
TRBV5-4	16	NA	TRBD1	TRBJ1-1	TGTGCCAGCAGCCCCGGGACAGTTTCCCTGAACACTGAAGCTTTCTTT	CASSPGTVSLNTEAFF
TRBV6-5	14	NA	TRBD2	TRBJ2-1	TGTGCCAGCACTCGAGCGGGGGGGTACAATGAGCAGTTCTTC	CASTRAGGYNEQFF
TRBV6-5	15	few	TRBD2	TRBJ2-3	TGTGCCAGCAGTCGACGACTAGCGGGAGTAGATACGCAGTATTTT	CASSRRLAGVDTQYF
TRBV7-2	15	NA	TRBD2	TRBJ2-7	TGTGCCAGCAGCCTCCTTAGCGGGAGGTCCTACGAGCAGTACTTC	CASSLLSGRSYEQYF
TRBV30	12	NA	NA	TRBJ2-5	TGTGCCTGGAGTTCTAGCCAGGAGACCCAGTACTTC	CAWSSSQETQYF
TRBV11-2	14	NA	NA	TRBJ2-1	TGTGCCAGCAGCCGGGACGGGAGAATGAATGAGCAGTTCTTC	CASSRDGRMNEQFF
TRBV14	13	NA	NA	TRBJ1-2	TGTGCCAGCAGCCAAGGTCGTCTTTATGGCTACACCTTC	CASSQGRLYGYTF
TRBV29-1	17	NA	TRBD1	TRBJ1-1	TGCAGCGTTGAAGAGGGACAGGGGGCGCGGAGGAACACTGAAGCTTTCTTT	CSVEEGQGARRNTEAFF
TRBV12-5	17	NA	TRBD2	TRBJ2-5	TGTGCTAGTGGCCCGGGACTAGCAGGACGATCTGGAGAGACCCAGTACTTC	CASGPGLAGRSGETQYF
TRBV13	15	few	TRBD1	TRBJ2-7	TGTGCCAGCAGCTCCCGGGACAGGGGGCAGGCCGAGCAGTACTTC	CASSSRDRGQAEQYF
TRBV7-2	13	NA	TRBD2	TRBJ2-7	TGTGCCAGCAGCGGGACTAGCGTACACGAGCAGTACTTC	CASSGTSVHEQYF
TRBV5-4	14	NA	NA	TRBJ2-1	TGTGCCAGCAGCTTGGAGACTGGTCTTCGAGAGCAGTTCTTC	CASSLETGLREQFF
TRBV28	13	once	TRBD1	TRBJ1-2	TGTGCCAGCAGGGTGGGACAGACCTATGGCTACACCTTC	CASRVGQTYGYTF
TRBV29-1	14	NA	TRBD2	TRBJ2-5	TGCAGCTTTAAAGGTGGGCTAGCGGGAGAGACCCAGTACTTC	CSFKGGLAGETQYF
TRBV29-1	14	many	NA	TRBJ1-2	TGCAGCGTTGAAGATCAGGGCAGGGAGGCCGGCTACACCTTC	CSVEDQGREAGYTF
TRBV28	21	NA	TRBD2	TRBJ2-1	TGTGCCAGCAGCAATAGGTCCGGGACTAGCGGGTCCAGGGGCTCCTACAATGAGCAGTTCTTC	CASSNRSGTSGSRGSYNEQFF
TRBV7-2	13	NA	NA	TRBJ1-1	TGTGCCAGCAGCCCGCGGATTGGGACTGAAGCTTTCTTT	CASSPRIGTEAFF
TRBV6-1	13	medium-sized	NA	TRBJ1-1	TGTGCCAGCAGTGAAGCCGGGAACACTGAAGCTTTCTTT	CASSEAGNTEAFF
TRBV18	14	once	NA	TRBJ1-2	TGTGCCAGCTCACCAGGCAGGGCCAACTATGGCTACACCTTC	CASSPGRANYGYTF
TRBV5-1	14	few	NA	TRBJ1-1	TGCGCCAGCAGCTCAGATGGGGGGTATACTGAAGCTTTCTTT	CASSSDGGYTEAFF
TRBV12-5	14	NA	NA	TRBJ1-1	TGTGCTAGTGGAGCGCGGGGGGGCCCCACTGAAGCTTTCTTT	CASGARGGPTEAFF
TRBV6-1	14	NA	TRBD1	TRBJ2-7	TGTGCCTCATCCGGCAGGGGGAGCTCCTACGAGCAGTACTTC	CASSGRGSSYEQYF
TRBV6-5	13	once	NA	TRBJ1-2	TGTGCCAGCACCCCTGGCGGTGTCTATGGCTACACCTTC	CASTPGGVYGYTF
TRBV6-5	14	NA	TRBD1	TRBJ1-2	TGTGCCAGCAGTTACTTAGGACAGGGTCGTGGCTACACCTTC	CASSYLGQGRGYTF
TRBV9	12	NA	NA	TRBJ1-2	TGTGCCAGCAGCGCCAGCGATGGGGGCTACACCTTC	CASSASDGGYTF
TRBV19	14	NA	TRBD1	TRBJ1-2	TGTGCCAGTAGTATAGGAGGGACAGCCTATGGCTACACCTTC	CASSIGGTAYGYTF
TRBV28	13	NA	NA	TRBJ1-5	TGTGCCAGCAGTATCCTTGGAGATCAGCCCCAGCATTTT	CASSILGDQPQHF
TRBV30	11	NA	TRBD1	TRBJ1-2	TGTGCCTGGGGTGGGACAGGGCCTTACACCTTC	CAWGGTGPYTF
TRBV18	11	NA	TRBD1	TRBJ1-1	TGTGCCAGCTCCCTCGGACAGGGCGCTTTCTTT	CASSLGQGAFF